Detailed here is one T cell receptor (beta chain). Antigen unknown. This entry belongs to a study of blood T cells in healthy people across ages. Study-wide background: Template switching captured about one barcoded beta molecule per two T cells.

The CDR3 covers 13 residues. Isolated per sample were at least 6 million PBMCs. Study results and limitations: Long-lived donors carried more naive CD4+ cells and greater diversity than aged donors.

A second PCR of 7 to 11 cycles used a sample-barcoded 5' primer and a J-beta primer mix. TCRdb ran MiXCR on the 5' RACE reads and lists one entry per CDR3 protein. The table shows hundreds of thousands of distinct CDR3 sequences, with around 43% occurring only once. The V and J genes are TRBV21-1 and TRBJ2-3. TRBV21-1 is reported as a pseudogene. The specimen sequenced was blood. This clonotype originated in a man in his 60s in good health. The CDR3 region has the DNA TGTGCCAGCAGCAAAACGCCAGTTAATACGCAGTATTTT. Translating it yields CASSKTPVNTQYF.